These 29 T cell receptor beta chains were sequenced from one sample in a study of post-analysis software for immune sequencing data. Researchers reported that TCR beta cDNA libraries carried unique molecular identifiers. Each CDR3 protein gets one entry after TCRdb re-called the PCR reads with MiXCR. This sample carries hundreds of thousands of distinct CDR3 sequences, 36% of them seen once, and the ten largest clones take around 4.8%. Their target antigens are unknown. Study findings and constraints: With TRBV5-6, TRBV5-1 and TRBV20-1 included, about five TRBV segments were more frequent in patients than in controls.

Source material: blood. These receptors all come from a girl between 5 and 17 years old with multiple sclerosis.

Concerning this clonotype itself: A much larger clonotype is one base distant, so this may be a read error. V and J are TRBV29-1 and TRBJ1-4; TRBD1 matches 7 bases. Germline V gene lookup returns CDR1 SQVTM and CDR2 ANQGSEA. The CDR3 extends over 15 amino acids. CDR3 DNA: TGCAACGTTGAAGATCCTCAGGGGGGTGGAGAAAAACTGTTTTTT. It translates to CNVEDPQGGGEKLFF.

In this sample, this clonotype turned up many times. The chain couples TRBV27 to TRBJ2-6; D not resolved. Germline V gene data show CDR1 as MNHEY and CDR2 as SMNVEV (reference sequence). Trimming stripped 3 bases from V and 13 bases from J, with 10 bases between. The CDR3 consists of 12 residues. CDR3 sequence: CASSFVPGVLTF. Here the CDR3 DNA reads TGTGCCAGCAGTTTCGTGCCCGGGGTCCTGACTTTC.

This clonotype was found many times. This sequence joins TRBV2 and TRBJ2-1; D gene unclear. V lost 4 bases and J lost 0, with 7 bases in between. Germline lookup yields CDR1 SNHLY and CDR2 FYNNEI. The CDR3 extends over 14 amino acids. CDR3 coding DNA: TGTGCCAGCAGTGTGCTAAGCTCCTACAATGAGCAGTTCTTC. Its protein product is CASSVLSSYNEQFF. Filled out from reference TRBV2 and TRBJ2-1, the complete variable domain reads EPEVTQTPSHQVTQMGQEVILRCVPISNHLYFYWYRQILGQKVEFLVSFYNNEISEKSEIFDDQFSVERPDGSNFTLKIRSTKLEDSAMYFCASSVLSSYNEQFFGPGTRLTVL.

This clonotype was recorded at least ten times. The gene calls are TRBV6-6 and TRBJ1-1; D is possibly TRBD1 (5 bases). V was trimmed by 5 bases and J by 0 bases, leaving 19 bases between them. Germline values: CDR1 MNHNY, CDR2 SVGAGI (reference sequence). The length of the CDR3 is 17 residues. The CDR3 loop is CASSRGDRVGLNTEAFF. The CDR3 DNA reads as TGTGCCAGCAGTCGGGGCGACCGTGTAGGCCTGAACACTGAAGCTTTCTTT.

The rearrangement uses TRBV5-1 and TRBJ2-1, with D possibly TRBD2 on 5 matching bases. The CDR3 is made up of 18 amino acids. V was pared by 0 bases and J by 2 bases, with 18 bases between. CDR1 and CDR2 (germline): SGHRS, YFSETQ. The chain's CDR3 is CASSLAIGRVDPYNEQFF. Here the CDR3 DNA reads TGCGCCAGCAGCTTGGCAATCGGGCGGGTTGACCCCTACAATGAGCAGTTCTTC.

Concerning this clonotype: This may be a read error: a much more frequent sequence differs by one nucleotide. This rearrangement joins TRBV6-1 to TRBJ2-7, with 8 bases that match TRBD1. In germline, CDR1 is MNHNS, CDR2 SASEGT. V shed 1 base and J 7 bases; nucleotides not matched to a gene: 12. The CDR3 contains 16 residues. The CDR3 bases are TGTGCCAGCAGTGAAGACGCAGGGGGCTCCTACAATGAGCAGTACTTC. It encodes CASSEDAGGSYNEQYF.

The V call is TRBV3-1, the J call TRBJ1-2; a weak D match, TRBD1 (5 bases). V lost 4 bases, J lost 6 bases, and 12 bases lay in between. The CDR3 contains 13 residues. CDR1 is LGHDT, CDR2 YNNKEL, per germline (reference sequence). CDR3: CASSPVGGNGYTF. The CDR3 region has the DNA TGTGCCAGCAGCCCAGTGGGGGGTAATGGCTACACCTTC.

The chain couples TRBV7-2 to TRBJ2-1; no clear D. The germline CDR1 and CDR2 sequences are SGHTA and FQGNSA. V was cut by 5 bases and J by 7 bases, with 15 bases left in between. This CDR3 is built from 14 residues. The CDR3 loop reads CASSLQRVGNEQFF. The CDR3 DNA follows: TGTGCCAGCAGCCTGCAAAGGGTTGGGAATGAGCAGTTCTTC.

This clonotype was seen many times. This sequence joins TRBV20-1 and TRBJ1-4; TRBD1 is a possible D gene (5 bases). V was shortened by 6 bases and J by 7 bases, with 15 bases between the two germline ends. Germline loops: CDR1 DFQATT, CDR2 SNEGSKA (reference sequence). The CDR3 is made up of 13 amino acids. In nucleotides, the CDR3 is TGCAGTGCGATAAAACAGGAGGCTGAAAAACTGTTTTTT. Translating gives CSAIKQEAEKLFF.

This clonotype was detected many times. The rearrangement joins TRBV25-1 to TRBJ1-2, with D hard to call. Germline-derived CDR1 and CDR2 are MGHDK and SYGVNS. CDR3 size: 14 residues. The ends were cut back, 1 base at V and 4 bases at J, with 10 bases in the middle. The CDR3 bases are TGTGCCAGCAGTGAATTGCGAGGGCTCTATGGCTACACCTTC. Translation gives CASSELRGLYGYTF.

This clonotype appeared once. One junction end does not reproduce the germline sequence, and a read error may be involved. This rearrangement joins TRBV12-3 or TRBV12-4 to TRBJ2-3; D ambiguous. The CDR3 covers 12 residues. CDR3 DNA: TGTGCCAGCAGTTTAATAGCAGATGCGCAGTATTTT. Amino acids: CASSLIADAQYF.

The chain couples TRBV12-3 or TRBV12-4 to TRBJ1-1; 7 bases are a match to TRBD1. The CDR3 is 14 amino acids. V was pared by 6 bases and J by 4 bases, with 8 bases of the junction left unmatched. CDR3 coding DNA: TGTGCCAGCAGGCGACAGGGCGGAAGCACTGAAGCTTTCTTT. It codes for CASRRQGGSTEAFF.

With respect to this clonotype: Germline and junction disagree at one end, which may indicate a read error. The chain carries TRBV7-9 and TRBJ2-7, with 10 bases aligning to TRBD2. The end of the DNA aligns better with TRBJ2-5, so the J call may be wrong. From germline, CDR1 is SEHNR and CDR2 FQNEAQ (reference sequence). CDR3 length: 17 amino acids. CDR3 nucleotides: TGTGCCGGCAGCTTAGACCCAGCGGGAGGGTGGCGAGAGACCCAGTACTTC. Protein: CAGSLDPAGGWRETQYF.

In this sample, this clonotype turned up many times. The chain combines TRBV4-1 with TRBJ2-3, with 11 bases identical to TRBD2. Germline loops: CDR1 MGHRA, CDR2 YSYEKL. The CDR3 is 17 residues long. Germline trimming cut 0 bases from V and 1 base from J; bases unmatched to any gene: 3. The CDR3, as DNA: TGCGCCAGCAGCCAAGATTCGACTAGCGGGGGCACAGATACGCAGTATTTT. Residues: CASSQDSTSGGTDTQYF.

This clonotype was found many times. CDR3 nucleotide sequence: TGTGCCAGCAGCGTAGAACAGGGGGCCACTGAAGCTTTCTTT. It is translated as CASSVEQGATEAFF. This chain connects TRBV9 to TRBJ1-1; 9 nucleotides line up with TRBD1. The ends lost 0 bases at V and 4 bases at J; junction bases unmatched: 1. This CDR3 is built from 14 residues. Germline V gene lookup returns CDR1 SGDLS and CDR2 YYNGEE. Combining the CDR3 with reference TRBV9 and TRBJ1-1 gives the whole variable domain DSGVTQTPKHLITATGQRVTLRCSPRSGDLSVYWYQQSLDQGLQFLIQYYNGEERAKGNILERFSAQQFPDLHSELNLSSLELGDSALYFCASSVEQGATEAFFGQGTRLTVV.

The V gene is TRBV12-3 or TRBV12-4, the J gene TRBJ2-3; D gene unclear. V lost 4 bases and J 0 bases, leaving 8 bases between the germline ends. This CDR3 is 14 amino acids long. In nucleotides, the CDR3 is TGTGCCAGCAGTTCCAAAGGCAGCACAGATACGCAGTATTTT. Protein sequence: CASSSKGSTDTQYF.

Notes on this clonotype: A much larger clone differs from this one at a single base, so this may be a read error. J is TRBJ1-4 and V is TRBV6-5; unclear D gene. Germline V gene sequence: CDR1 MNHEY, CDR2 SVGAGI. The CDR3 is made up of 15 amino acids. The CDR3 bases are TGTGCCAGCAGTCACTCTTCCGGGATTGCTGAAAAACTGTTTTTT. Its protein product is CASSHSSGIAEKLFF.

Ten or more counts support this clonotype. The rearrangement uses TRBV20-1 and TRBJ2-7; 9 bases agree with TRBD1. After removal of 1 base from V and 6 bases from J, the junction contained 7 bases not matched to a gene. From germline, CDR1 is DFQATT and CDR2 SNEGSKA (reference sequence). The CDR3 covers 14 residues. CDR3 sequence: CSARGPGTGLEQYF. The CDR3 DNA reads as TGCAGTGCTAGAGGGCCGGGGACAGGGCTCGAGCAGTACTTC.

The sample holds many counts of this clonotype. V gene TRBV5-6 combines with J gene TRBJ2-5; the D is unclear. V was trimmed by 1 base and J by 2 bases, leaving 6 bases between them. This CDR3 has 13 residues. Germline lookup yields CDR1 SGHDT and CDR2 YYEEEE. The CDR3 is CASSLYGQETQYF. The CDR3 DNA reads as TGTGCCAGCAGCTTGTATGGACAAGAGACCCAGTACTTC.

A word on this clonotype: Possible read error: a much larger clone is one base away. The rearrangement joins TRBV12-3 or TRBV12-4 to TRBJ1-6; 10 nucleotides match TRBD1. There are 15 residues in the CDR3. Written as DNA, the CDR3 is TGTGCCAGCAGCCCTAGACAGGGGGCAAATTCACTCCTCCACTTT. Protein: CASSPRQGANSLLHF.

The chain combines TRBV12-3 or TRBV12-4 with TRBJ2-4; 7 bases are shared with TRBD2. The assigned J gene may be wrong: the sequence end matches TRBJ2-7 better. CDR3 length: 14 residues. The CDR3, as DNA: TGTGCCAGCAGTTTCAGGGAGGGCTCCTACGAGCAGTACTTC. Its protein product is CASSFREGSYEQYF.

This clonotype was counted only a few times. The V call is TRBV5-1, the J call TRBJ1-2; D ambiguous. The CDR3 totals 15 residues. Deletions cut 0 bases from V and 6 bases from J, with 15 bases between. Germline assignment: CDR1 SGHRS and CDR2 YFSETQ. In DNA form, the CDR3 reads TGCGCCAGCAGCTTGGATGTGGGATCAAGCGATGGCTACACCTTC. Its translation: CASSLDVGSSDGYTF.

In this sample, this clonotype turned up once. This may arise from a read error, as a much more abundant clone is one base away. V is TRBV12-3 or TRBV12-4 and J is TRBJ1-4, with D possibly TRBD1 on 5 matching bases. This CDR3 has 15 amino acids. The CDR3 here is CAGSLGSGDGEKLFF. The CDR3 DNA reads as TGTGCCGGCAGTTTAGGATCCGGGGACGGTGAAAAACTGTTTTTT.

This clonotype was picked up many times. As DNA, the CDR3 is TGTGCCAGCAGCCAAGAAAGGGGGGCCAGGAGCACAGATACGCAGTATTTT. This codes for CASSQERGARSTDTQYF. The chain couples TRBV4-2 to TRBJ2-3; either TRBD1 or TRBD2 may supply D (6 bases each). This CDR3 contains 17 residues. The V end was cut by 0 bases, the J end by 0 bases, with 13 bases between. Germline values: CDR1 LGHNA, CDR2 YNFKEQ.

This clonotype was observed at least ten times. CDR3 in DNA: TGTGCCAGCAGCCGTACTTCCCAGACGATCGAGCGGGGGAGGGAGACCCAGTACTTC. Translated, it gives CASSRTSQTIERGRETQYF. This chain connects TRBV3-1 to TRBJ2-5, with 8 positions matching TRBD2. Trimming at V came to 4 bases and at J to 5 bases, leaving 21 bases not matched to a gene. In germline, CDR1 is LGHDT, CDR2 YNNKEL (reference sequence). CDR3 length: 19 amino acids.

This clonotype showed up many times. The chain combines TRBV5-6 with TRBJ2-1; D might be TRBD1 or TRBD2, each matching 6 bases. The CDR3 is 15 residues long. Trimming removed 0 bases at V and 8 bases at J, with 15 bases between. The germline V gene encodes CDR1 SGHDT and CDR2 YYEEEE. This CDR3 reads CASSLAGARGYEQFF. DNA for the CDR3: TGTGCCAGCAGCTTGGCGGGGGCGCGGGGATATGAGCAGTTCTTC.

This clonotype was detected only once. The chain uses TRBV10-3 and TRBJ1-2, with a tentative D call TRBD1 (5 bases). This CDR3 contains 11 residues. Trimming shortened V by 3 bases and J by 7 bases, and 6 bases separated the two germline ends. Germline V gene data show CDR1 as ENHRY and CDR2 as SYGVKD. CDR3 residues: CAISDQGGYTF. The CDR3, as DNA: TGTGCCATCAGTGACCAGGGTGGCTACACCTTC.

This clonotype was seen at least ten times. The V call is TRBV6-2 or TRBV6-3, the J call TRBJ1-5; the D is unclear. Germline CDR1 and CDR2: MNHEY and SVGEGT. V was pared by 2 bases and J by 5 bases, with 7 bases between. CDR3 length: 13 residues. CDR3 DNA sequence: TGTGCCAGCAGTTACCGCCGTCATCAGCCCCAGCATTTT. Translation: CASSYRRHQPQHF.

This clonotype occurred a few times. It may be a read error: a sequence one base away is much more abundant. The chain couples TRBV20-1 to TRBJ2-1, with D perhaps TRBD2 (6 bases). CDR1 and CDR2 (germline): DFQATT, SNEGSKA (reference sequence). The CDR3 length is 11 residues. CDR3 region: CSTSWEDEQFF. The DNA for the CDR3 is TGCAGTACTAGCTGGGAGGATGAGCAGTTCTTC.